The TCR beta chain described here comes from a study of monozygotic twins with inflammatory bowel disease. Blood samples measuring about 2.5 ml were taken per donor. TCRdb reprocessed the 5' RACE reads; each CDR3 protein has one entry and no DNA is given. Seen in this sample are under 350,000 distinct CDR3 sequences; the ten most common clones hold about 5%. The CDR3 has 16 amino acids. Germline V gene sequence: CDR1 MNHEY, CDR2 SVGEGT. As to this clonotype: Its target is unknown.

General study points: Twin concordance left repertoire similarity unchanged, with limited power a possible explanation for this lack of difference.

The TCR comes from a human donor with ulcerative colitis or Crohn's disease, or a healthy co-twin of an affected twin (not recorded which). The rearrangement links TRBV6-2 or TRBV6-3 to TRBJ2-7; TCRdb returns TRBD1, unconfirmable since there is no DNA. Sequenced sample: blood. The chain's CDR3 is CASRNLRDTFSYEQYF.